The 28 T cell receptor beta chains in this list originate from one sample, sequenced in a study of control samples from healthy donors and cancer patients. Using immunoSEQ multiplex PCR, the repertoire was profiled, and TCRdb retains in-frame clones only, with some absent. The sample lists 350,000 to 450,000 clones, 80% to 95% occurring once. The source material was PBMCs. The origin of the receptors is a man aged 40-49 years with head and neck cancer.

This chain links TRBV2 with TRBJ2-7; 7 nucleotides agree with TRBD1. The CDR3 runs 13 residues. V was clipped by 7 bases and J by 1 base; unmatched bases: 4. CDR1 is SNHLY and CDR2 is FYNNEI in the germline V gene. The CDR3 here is CASTVQGSYEQYF. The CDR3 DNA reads TGTGCCAGCACTGTACAGGGGTCCTACGAGCAGTACTTC.

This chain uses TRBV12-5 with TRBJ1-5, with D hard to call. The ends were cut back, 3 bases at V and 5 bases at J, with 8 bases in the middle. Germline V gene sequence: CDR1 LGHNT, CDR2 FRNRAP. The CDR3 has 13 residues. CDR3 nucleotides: TGTGCTAGTGGTTTAGAATCGGATCAGCCCCAGCATTTT. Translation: CASGLESDQPQHF.

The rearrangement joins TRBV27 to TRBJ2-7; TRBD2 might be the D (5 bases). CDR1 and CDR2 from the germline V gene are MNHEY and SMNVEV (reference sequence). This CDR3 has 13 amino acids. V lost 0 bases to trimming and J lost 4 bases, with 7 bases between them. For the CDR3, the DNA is TGTGCCAGCAGTTTATCTCCGGGGTACGAGCAGTACTTC. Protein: CASSLSPGYEQYF.

CDR3 nucleotide sequence: TGTGCCAGCAGCTTCCCATTCGACAGGGGGAACGTTGGCTACACCTTC. Protein sequence: CASSFPFDRGNVGYTF. The J gene is TRBJ1-2, the V gene TRBV11-2, with 9 bases matching TRBD1. CDR1 SGHAT and CDR2 FQNNGV come from the germline V gene. CDR3 length equals 16 residues. V shed 3 bases and J 7 bases; nucleotides not matched to a gene: 12.

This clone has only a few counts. The CDR3 sequence: CASSTRGNQPQHF. CDR3 sequence (DNA): TGTGCCAGCAGCACCCGGGGTAATCAGCCCCAGCATTTT. V is TRBV7-2 and J is TRBJ1-5, with unresolved D. The CDR3 covers 13 residues. Germline CDR1 is SGHTA and CDR2 is FQGNSA. Trimming pared 5 bases from V and 4 bases from J, leaving 9 bases between.

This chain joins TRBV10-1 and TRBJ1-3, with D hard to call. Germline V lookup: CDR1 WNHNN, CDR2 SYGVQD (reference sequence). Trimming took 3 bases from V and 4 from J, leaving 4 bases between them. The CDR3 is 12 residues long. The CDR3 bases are TGCGCCAGCAGTGACCTGGGAAACACCATATATTTT. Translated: CASSDLGNTIYF.

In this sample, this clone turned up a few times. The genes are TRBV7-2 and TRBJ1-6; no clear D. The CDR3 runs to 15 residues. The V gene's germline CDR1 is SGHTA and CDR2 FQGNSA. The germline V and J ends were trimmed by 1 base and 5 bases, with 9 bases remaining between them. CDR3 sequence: CASSLVGGDNSPLHF. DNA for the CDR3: TGTGCCAGCAGCTTAGTAGGTGGGGATAATTCACCCCTCCACTTT.

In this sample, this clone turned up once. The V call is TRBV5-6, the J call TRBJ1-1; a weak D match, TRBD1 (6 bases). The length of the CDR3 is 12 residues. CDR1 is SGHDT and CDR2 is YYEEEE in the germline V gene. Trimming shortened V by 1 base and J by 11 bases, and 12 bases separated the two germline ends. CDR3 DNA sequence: TGTGCCAGCAGCTTGTGGGGGCGGGCGGCTTTCTTT. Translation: CASSLWGRAAFF.

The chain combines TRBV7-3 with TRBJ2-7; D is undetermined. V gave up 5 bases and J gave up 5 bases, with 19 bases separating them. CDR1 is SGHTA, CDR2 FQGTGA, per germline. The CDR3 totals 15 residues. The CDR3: CASSPLATDRHEQYF. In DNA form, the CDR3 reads TGTGCCAGCAGCCCCCTGGCCACTGATCGTCACGAGCAGTACTTC.

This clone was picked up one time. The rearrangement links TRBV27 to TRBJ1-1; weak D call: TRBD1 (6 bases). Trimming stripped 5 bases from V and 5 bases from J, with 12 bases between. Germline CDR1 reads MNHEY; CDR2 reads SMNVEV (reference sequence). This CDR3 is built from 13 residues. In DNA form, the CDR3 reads TGTGCCAGCAGTCAGAGGGGGGGAACTGAAGCTTTCTTT. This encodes CASSQRGGTEAFF.

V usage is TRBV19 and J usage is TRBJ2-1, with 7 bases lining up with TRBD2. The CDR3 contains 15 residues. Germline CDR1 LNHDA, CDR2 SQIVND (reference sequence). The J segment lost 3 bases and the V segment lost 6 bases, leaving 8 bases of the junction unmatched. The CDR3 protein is CASRPRWDYYNEQFF. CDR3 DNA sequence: TGTGCCAGTAGACCCCGTTGGGACTACTACAATGAGCAGTTCTTC.

This chain's CDR3 is CASSGLAGANVLTF. The CDR3 nucleotides are TGTGCCAGCTCTGGTTTGGCTGGGGCCAACGTCCTGACTTTC. V and J are TRBV11-2 and TRBJ2-6; the D is unclear. This CDR3 contains 14 residues. Germline V gene data show CDR1 as SGHAT and CDR2 as FQNNGV. Trimming removed 8 bases from V and 2 bases from J, with 10 bases in between.

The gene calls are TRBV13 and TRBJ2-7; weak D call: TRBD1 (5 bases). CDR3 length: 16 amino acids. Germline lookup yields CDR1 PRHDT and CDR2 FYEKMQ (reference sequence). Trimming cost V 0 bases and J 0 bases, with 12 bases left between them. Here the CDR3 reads CASSLGRSGFSYEQYF. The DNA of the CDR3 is TGTGCCAGCAGCTTAGGCCGTTCAGGGTTCTCCTACGAGCAGTACTTC.

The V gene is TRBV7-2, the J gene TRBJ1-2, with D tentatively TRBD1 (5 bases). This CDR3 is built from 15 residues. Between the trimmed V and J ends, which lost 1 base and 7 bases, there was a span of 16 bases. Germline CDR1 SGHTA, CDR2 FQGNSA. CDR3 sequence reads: CASSLVLRGGGGYTF. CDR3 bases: TGTGCCAGCAGCTTAGTCCTTCGCGGTGGGGGTGGCTACACCTTC.

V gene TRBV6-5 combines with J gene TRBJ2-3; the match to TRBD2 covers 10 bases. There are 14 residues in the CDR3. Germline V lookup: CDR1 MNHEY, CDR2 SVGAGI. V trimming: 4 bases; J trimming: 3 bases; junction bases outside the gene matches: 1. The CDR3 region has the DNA TGTGCCAGCAGTTCTAGCGGGAGTACAGATACGCAGTATTTT. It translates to CASSSSGSTDTQYF.

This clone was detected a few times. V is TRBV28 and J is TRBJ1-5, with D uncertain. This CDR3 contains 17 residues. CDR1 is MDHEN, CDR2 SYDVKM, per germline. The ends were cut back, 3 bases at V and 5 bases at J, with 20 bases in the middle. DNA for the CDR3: TGTGCCAGCAGTTTTGGAAGAGGGAGGTTTTCCTATCAGCCCCAGCATTTT. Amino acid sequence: CASSFGRGRFSYQPQHF.

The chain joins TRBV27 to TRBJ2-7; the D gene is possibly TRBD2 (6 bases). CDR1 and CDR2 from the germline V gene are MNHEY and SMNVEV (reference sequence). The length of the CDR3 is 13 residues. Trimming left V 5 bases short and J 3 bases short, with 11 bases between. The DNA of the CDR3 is TGTGCCAGCAGTCCGAAGGGACTCTACGAGCAGTACTTC. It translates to CASSPKGLYEQYF.

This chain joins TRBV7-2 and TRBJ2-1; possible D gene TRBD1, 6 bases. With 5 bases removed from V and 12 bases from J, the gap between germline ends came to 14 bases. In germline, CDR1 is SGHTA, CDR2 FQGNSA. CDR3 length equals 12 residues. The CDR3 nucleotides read TGTGCCAGCAGCGATTATAGAGGGGGGCAGTTCTTC. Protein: CASSDYRGGQFF.

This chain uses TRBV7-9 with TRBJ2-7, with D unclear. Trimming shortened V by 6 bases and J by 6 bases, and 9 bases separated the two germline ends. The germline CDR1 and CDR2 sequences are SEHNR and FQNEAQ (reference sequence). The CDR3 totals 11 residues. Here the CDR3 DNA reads TGTGCCAGCAGTTTTGGGATCGAGCAGTACTTC. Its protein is CASSFGIEQYF.

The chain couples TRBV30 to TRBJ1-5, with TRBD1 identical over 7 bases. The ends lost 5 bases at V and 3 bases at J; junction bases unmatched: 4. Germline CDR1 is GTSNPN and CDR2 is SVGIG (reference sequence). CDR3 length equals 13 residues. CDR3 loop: CAWDTGVNQPQHF. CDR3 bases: TGTGCCTGGGACACAGGGGTCAATCAGCCCCAGCATTTT. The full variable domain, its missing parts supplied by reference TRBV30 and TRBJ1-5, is SQTIHQWPATLVQPVGSPLSLECTVEGTSNPNLYWYRQAAGRGLQLLFYSVGIGQISSEVPQNLSASRPQDRQFILSSKKLLLSDSGFYLCAWDTGVNQPQHFGDGTRLSIL.

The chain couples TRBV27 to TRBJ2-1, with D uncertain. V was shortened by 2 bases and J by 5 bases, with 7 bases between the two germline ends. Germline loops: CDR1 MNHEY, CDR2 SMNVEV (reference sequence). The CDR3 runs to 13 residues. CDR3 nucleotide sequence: TGTGCCAGCAGTTTAATAGCTAACAATGAGCAGTTCTTC. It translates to CASSLIANNEQFF.

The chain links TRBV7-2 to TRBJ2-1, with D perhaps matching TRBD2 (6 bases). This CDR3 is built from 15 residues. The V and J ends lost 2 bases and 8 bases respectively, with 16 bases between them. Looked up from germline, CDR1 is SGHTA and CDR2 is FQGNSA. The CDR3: CASSLTYGGVDEQFF. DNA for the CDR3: TGTGCCAGCAGCTTAACCTACGGCGGGGTGGATGAGCAGTTCTTC.

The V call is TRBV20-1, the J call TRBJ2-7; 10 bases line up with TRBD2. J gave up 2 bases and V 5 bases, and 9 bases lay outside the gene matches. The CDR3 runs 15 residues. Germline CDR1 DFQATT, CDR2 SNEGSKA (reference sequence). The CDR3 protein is CSAGGASGRTYEQYF. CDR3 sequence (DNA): TGCAGTGCTGGTGGGGCTAGCGGGAGAACCTACGAGCAGTACTTC.

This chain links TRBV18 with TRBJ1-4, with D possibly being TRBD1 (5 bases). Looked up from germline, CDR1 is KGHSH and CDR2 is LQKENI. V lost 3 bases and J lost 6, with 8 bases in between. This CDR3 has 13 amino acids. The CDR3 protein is CASSPGPDEKLFF. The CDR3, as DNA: TGTGCCAGCTCACCGGGGCCAGATGAAAAACTGTTTTTT.

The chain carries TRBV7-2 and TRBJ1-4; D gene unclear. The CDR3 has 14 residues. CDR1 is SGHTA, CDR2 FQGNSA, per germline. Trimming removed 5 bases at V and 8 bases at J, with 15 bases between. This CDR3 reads CASSRVWGGEKLFF. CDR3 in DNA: TGTGCCAGCAGCCGCGTCTGGGGTGGCGAAAAACTGTTTTTT.

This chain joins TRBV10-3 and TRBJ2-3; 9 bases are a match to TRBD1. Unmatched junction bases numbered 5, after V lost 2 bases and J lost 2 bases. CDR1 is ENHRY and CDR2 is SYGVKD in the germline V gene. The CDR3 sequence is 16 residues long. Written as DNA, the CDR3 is TGTGCCATCAGTGAGGGCGACAGGGGGATCACAGATACGCAGTATTTT. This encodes CAISEGDRGITDTQYF.

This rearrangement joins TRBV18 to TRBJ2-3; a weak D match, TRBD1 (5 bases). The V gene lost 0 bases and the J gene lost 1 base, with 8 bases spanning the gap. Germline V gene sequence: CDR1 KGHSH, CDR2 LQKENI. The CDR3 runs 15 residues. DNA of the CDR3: TGTGCCAGCTCACCACCGGGCAGGGGCACAGATACGCAGTATTTT. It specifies CASSPPGRGTDTQYF.

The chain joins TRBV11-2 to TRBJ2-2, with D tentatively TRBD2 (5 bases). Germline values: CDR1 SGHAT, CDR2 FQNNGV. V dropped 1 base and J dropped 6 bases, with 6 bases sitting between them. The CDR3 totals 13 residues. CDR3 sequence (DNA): TGTGCCAGCAGCTTAGTGGGAGCCGGGGAGCTGTTTTTT. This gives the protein CASSLVGAGELFF.